This T cell receptor beta chain was identified in a study of blood T cells in healthy people across ages. Notes on the study in general: The diversity estimates, figures obtained from one million T cells, were considered underestimates. It was found that TCR beta diversity correlated strongly with the percentage of naive T cells.

PCR was performed a second time for roughly 6 to 12 cycles using a sample-barcoded 5' primer and a J-beta primer mix. Unique molecular identifiers of 12 random nucleotides labeled each cDNA. TCRdb independently ran MiXCR on the 5' RACE reads; one entry per CDR3 protein. The table lists 1.5 million to 2 million distinct CDR3 sequences, around half of them singletons. Trimming cost V 5 bases and J 5 bases, with 9 bases left between them. The CDR3 loop spans 12 amino acids. Germline V gene lookup returns CDR1 SGHTA and CDR2 FQGNSA. This clonotype was detected many times. Its antigen remains unidentified. V and J are TRBV7-2 and TRBJ2-5; no clear D gene. Material: blood. The receptor's source is a woman aged 40 to 49 in good health. CDR3 region: CASSPLVETQYF. The CDR3 nucleotides are TGTGCCAGCAGCCCACTGGTTGAGACCCAGTACTTC.